What follows describes a single T cell receptor (beta chain). These data come from a study of control samples from healthy donors and cancer patients. Libraries were prepared by immunoSEQ multiplex PCR; TCRdb keeps only in-frame clonotypes and omits some of them. The repertoire holds 200,000 to 250,000 clones, with roughly 94% as singletons. V lost 4 bases to trimming and J lost 6 bases, with 16 bases between them. This CDR3 comprises 14 residues. Germline CDR1 reads SGHRS; CDR2 reads YFSETQ. The rearrangement uses TRBV5-1 and TRBJ1-1; weak D call: TRBD1 (6 bases). Material for sequencing was blood. The sequence derives from a man between 50 and 59 years old in good health. CDR3 amino acids: CASSDSGGAAEAFF. The CDR3 nucleotides read TGCGCCAGCAGCGACTCGGGGGGCGCCGCTGAAGCTTTCTTT.